These T cell receptor beta chains were read from a single sample in a study of blood T cell repertoires in COVID-19. This table comes from immunoSEQ multiplex PCR, and its TCRdb copy is limited to in-frame clones, with some not included. The sample lists 490,000 or so clones; roughly nine tenths were seen once. Material: PBMCs or T cells enriched from blood (not recorded which). The receptors stem from a woman aged 55-69 years who had recovered from COVID-19. Each CDR3 is given with its conserved first and last residue. Each record gives: clone size, J gene, V gene, D gene, CDR3 DNA, CDR3 protein. The D gene is left open where the match is weak. Only part of the rows carry a size: once, few, many, or a class if the clone is expanded.

clone_size: -
j_call: TRBJ2-4
v_call: TRBV11-2
d_call: TRBD2
cdr3_nt: TGTGCCAGCAGCTTAGTAGCGGGGGGGCCGTACTTC
cdr3_aa: CASSLVAGGPYF

clone_size: -
j_call: TRBJ1-5
v_call: TRBV6-5
d_call: -
cdr3_nt: TGTGCCAGCAGTTACTCGGGGGGATCTAATCAGCCCCAGCATTTT
cdr3_aa: CASSYSGGSNQPQHF

clone_size: -
j_call: TRBJ1-2
v_call: TRBV6-5
d_call: -
cdr3_nt: TGTGCCAGCAGCCGGGACTCCGGGAGTCACTATGGCTACACCTTC
cdr3_aa: CASSRDSGSHYGYTF

clone_size: -
j_call: TRBJ1-5
v_call: TRBV19
d_call: -
cdr3_nt: TGTGCCAGTAAATTCGGGGGGAATCAGCCCCAGCATTTT
cdr3_aa: CASKFGGNQPQHF

clone_size: -
j_call: TRBJ2-2
v_call: TRBV12-5
d_call: TRBD1
cdr3_nt: TGTGCTAGTGGTTTCGGGACAGGGGACACCGGGGAGCTGTTTTTT
cdr3_aa: CASGFGTGDTGELFF

clone_size: -
j_call: TRBJ2-1
v_call: TRBV2
d_call: TRBD1
cdr3_nt: TGTGCCGTCAAGAAGGGACAGGGCTACAATGAGCAGTTCTTC
cdr3_aa: CAVKKGQGYNEQFF

clone_size: -
j_call: TRBJ2-7
v_call: TRBV28
d_call: TRBD1
cdr3_nt: TGTGCCAGCAGCGAGGCACAGGGGGCTGTCCACGAGCAGTACTTC
cdr3_aa: CASSEAQGAVHEQYF

clone_size: once
j_call: TRBJ1-1
v_call: TRBV4-1
d_call: -
cdr3_nt: TGCGCCAGCAGCCAAGATAAGATCACACCGAACACTGAAGCTTTCTTT
cdr3_aa: CASSQDKITPNTEAFF

clone_size: -
j_call: TRBJ1-5
v_call: TRBV6-5
d_call: -
cdr3_nt: TGTGCCAGCAGTCCATATCTCAGTCAGCCCCAGCATTTT
cdr3_aa: CASSPYLSQPQHF

clone_size: -
j_call: TRBJ1-3
v_call: TRBV9
d_call: TRBD1
cdr3_nt: TGTGCCAGCAGCGTAGGACCCGGGACAGGCGGAAACACCATATATTTT
cdr3_aa: CASSVGPGTGGNTIYF

clone_size: few
j_call: TRBJ1-6
v_call: TRBV5-1
d_call: TRBD1
cdr3_nt: TGCGCCAGCAGCTTTCAGGGGGCTGCTAATTCACCCCTCCACTTT
cdr3_aa: CASSFQGAANSPLHF

clone_size: -
j_call: TRBJ1-2
v_call: TRBV19
d_call: TRBD1
cdr3_nt: TGTGCCAGTAGTCTCCCGACAGGGGCTGGTGGCTACACCTTC
cdr3_aa: CASSLPTGAGGYTF

clone_size: -
j_call: TRBJ2-3
v_call: TRBV7-2
d_call: -
cdr3_nt: TGTGCCAGCAGCTTAGCGCCTAGCTGGGCAGATACGCAGTATTTT
cdr3_aa: CASSLAPSWADTQYF

clone_size: -
j_call: TRBJ1-3
v_call: TRBV3-1/TRBV3-2
d_call: -
cdr3_nt: TGTGCCAGCAGCCCCGGGGGTCCTGGAAACACCATATATTTT
cdr3_aa: CASSPGGPGNTIYF

clone_size: -
j_call: TRBJ2-3
v_call: TRBV9
d_call: TRBD2
cdr3_nt: TGTGCCAGCAGCACACGGACTAGCGGAGCCACAGATACGCAGTATTTT
cdr3_aa: CASSTRTSGATDTQYF

clone_size: -
j_call: TRBJ1-2
v_call: TRBV27
d_call: TRBD1
cdr3_nt: TGTGCCAGCAGTTTAGTTTGGGCAGGGGGCGATTATGGCTACACCTTC
cdr3_aa: CASSLVWAGGDYGYTF

clone_size: -
j_call: TRBJ2-1
v_call: TRBV6-5
d_call: TRBD1
cdr3_nt: TGTGCCAGCGGGTTTTCGACAGGGCTGGATGAGCAGTTCTTC
cdr3_aa: CASGFSTGLDEQFF

clone_size: -
j_call: TRBJ1-4
v_call: TRBV10-2
d_call: TRBD1
cdr3_nt: TGCGCCAGCAGTGAAGGGGGCATAGCGGAAAAACTGTTTTTT
cdr3_aa: CASSEGGIAEKLFF

clone_size: -
j_call: TRBJ1-1
v_call: TRBV7-9
d_call: TRBD1
cdr3_nt: TGTGCCAGCAGCCCTAAATTGGGGACAGCTCGAGCTTTCTTT
cdr3_aa: CASSPKLGTARAFF

clone_size: -
j_call: TRBJ2-2
v_call: TRBV5-1
d_call: TRBD1
cdr3_nt: TGCGCCAGCGGACAGGGCACCGGGGAGCTGTTTTTT
cdr3_aa: CASGQGTGELFF

clone_size: -
j_call: TRBJ1-3
v_call: TRBV13
d_call: -
cdr3_nt: TGTGCCAGCAGCTTGGAGCCCACTGGAAACACCATATATTTT
cdr3_aa: CASSLEPTGNTIYF

clone_size: -
j_call: TRBJ1-2
v_call: TRBV7-2
d_call: -
cdr3_nt: TGTGCCAGCACAGGACAGTGGAATAACTATGGCTACACCTTC
cdr3_aa: CASTGQWNNYGYTF

clone_size: -
j_call: TRBJ1-5
v_call: TRBV19
d_call: -
cdr3_nt: TGTGCCAGCTCTCCGGGGAAGGCCTTGGGGCAGCCCCAGCATTTT
cdr3_aa: CASSPGKALGQPQHF

clone_size: -
j_call: TRBJ1-6
v_call: TRBV6-5
d_call: -
cdr3_nt: TGTGCCAGCAGTTACTTAAGTGGCAGGAGGGGCTCACCCCTCCACTTT
cdr3_aa: CASSYLSGRRGSPLHF

clone_size: once
j_call: TRBJ2-3
v_call: TRBV10-2
d_call: TRBD1
cdr3_nt: TGCGCCAGCAAGACAGGGGTTTTGGGCACAGATACGCAGTATTTT
cdr3_aa: CASKTGVLGTDTQYF

clone_size: -
j_call: TRBJ1-3
v_call: TRBV24-1
d_call: -
cdr3_nt: TGTGCCACCAGTGATTTGCTTGGGAGGCAGGGAGGGATGAGGTCTGGAAACACCATATATTTT
cdr3_aa: CATSDLLGRQGGMRSGNTIYF

clone_size: -
j_call: TRBJ2-7
v_call: TRBV19
d_call: TRBD1
cdr3_nt: TGTGCCAGTAGCCGGGACAGGGAGTACGAGCAGTACTTC
cdr3_aa: CASSRDREYEQYF

clone_size: -
j_call: TRBJ1-2
v_call: TRBV27
d_call: TRBD1
cdr3_nt: TGTGCCAGCAGAGGACAGGGCAACTATGGCTACACCTTC
cdr3_aa: CASRGQGNYGYTF

clone_size: -
j_call: TRBJ2-2
v_call: TRBV12-2
d_call: -
cdr3_nt: TGTGCAAGTCGCCGACCCTCAGGGGGGTGGCCCGGGGAGCTGTTTTTT
cdr3_aa: CASRRPSGGWPGELFF

clone_size: -
j_call: TRBJ1-5
v_call: TRBV27
d_call: TRBD1
cdr3_nt: TGTGCCAGCAGGGACAGGGGATATAGCAATCAGCCCCAGCATTTT
cdr3_aa: CASRDRGYSNQPQHF

clone_size: -
j_call: TRBJ1-3
v_call: TRBV4-1
d_call: TRBD1
cdr3_nt: TGCGCCAGCAGCCAAGGAGGGGGACAGGGGAACACCATATATTTT
cdr3_aa: CASSQGGGQGNTIYF

clone_size: -
j_call: TRBJ1-2
v_call: TRBV9
d_call: TRBD1
cdr3_nt: TGTGCCAGCAGCGTAGATGGGACAGGGAGGAACACCTTC
cdr3_aa: CASSVDGTGRNTF

clone_size: -
j_call: TRBJ1-4
v_call: TRBV5-1
d_call: -
cdr3_nt: TGCGCCAGCAGCTTAACACAGGGAAGTGAAAAACTGTTTTTT
cdr3_aa: CASSLTQGSEKLFF

clone_size: -
j_call: TRBJ1-6
v_call: TRBV10-3
d_call: TRBD1
cdr3_nt: TGTGCCATCAGGGGGACAGGAACTCATTCACCCCTCCACTTT
cdr3_aa: CAIRGTGTHSPLHF

clone_size: -
j_call: TRBJ2-7
v_call: TRBV2
d_call: -
cdr3_nt: TGTGCCAGCAGTGAAGGGACAGCTACCTCCTACGAGCAGTACTTC
cdr3_aa: CASSEGTATSYEQYF

clone_size: -
j_call: TRBJ1-4
v_call: TRBV7-9
d_call: -
cdr3_nt: TGTGCCAGCAGCCTCCTAGGGGGGGCCGTTGAAAAACTGTTTTTT
cdr3_aa: CASSLLGGAVEKLFF

clone_size: -
j_call: TRBJ1-3
v_call: TRBV19
d_call: TRBD1
cdr3_nt: TGTGCCAGTAGTATGGGACAGGGGAAGAACACCATATATTTT
cdr3_aa: CASSMGQGKNTIYF

clone_size: -
j_call: TRBJ1-3
v_call: TRBV12-3/TRBV12-4
d_call: -
cdr3_nt: TGTGCCAGCAGTTTTTCGGCTGGAAACACCATATATTTT
cdr3_aa: CASSFSAGNTIYF

clone_size: -
j_call: TRBJ1-4
v_call: TRBV3-1/TRBV3-2
d_call: -
cdr3_nt: TGTGCCAGCAGCCCTACCCGGCTCAACAGGGATCGGGAAAAACTGTTTTTT
cdr3_aa: CASSPTRLNRDREKLFF

clone_size: -
j_call: TRBJ1-3
v_call: TRBV7-2
d_call: -
cdr3_nt: TGTGCCAGCAGCTTAGGTCCCAGGCCCCCCTCTGGAAACACCATATATTTT
cdr3_aa: CASSLGPRPPSGNTIYF

clone_size: -
j_call: TRBJ1-3
v_call: TRBV5-1
d_call: -
cdr3_nt: TGCGCCAGCAGCTTAACTGCCGGAAACACCATATATTTT
cdr3_aa: CASSLTAGNTIYF

clone_size: -
j_call: TRBJ2-7
v_call: TRBV9
d_call: TRBD1
cdr3_nt: TGTGCCAGCAGCGTAGGGACAGGGATTACCTACGAGCAGTACTTC
cdr3_aa: CASSVGTGITYEQYF

clone_size: -
j_call: TRBJ1-1
v_call: TRBV10-2
d_call: TRBD1
cdr3_nt: TGCGCCAGCAGTGAGTCCCACGGGACAGGGATTACTGAAGCTTTCTTT
cdr3_aa: CASSESHGTGITEAFF

clone_size: -
j_call: TRBJ2-2
v_call: TRBV6-6
d_call: -
cdr3_nt: TGTGCCAGCAGTTACCTTGGGCAGGGGTACACCGGGGAGCTGTTTTTT
cdr3_aa: CASSYLGQGYTGELFF

clone_size: -
j_call: TRBJ2-3
v_call: TRBV5-4
d_call: -
cdr3_nt: TGTGCCAGCAGCTTGGTGGGGGGGCCGACAGATACGCAGTATTTT
cdr3_aa: CASSLVGGPTDTQYF